In its sample, the clone carrying this TCR beta chain was seen once. Its antigen is as yet unknown. This specimen comes from a study of cytomegalovirus exposure and HLA in healthy donors. Study-wide findings and caveats: Across donors, presence/absence analyses took sequencing depth to be roughly uniform.

The junction had 8 bases not matched to a gene; V was cut back by 0 bases and J by 4 bases. CDR3 length: 16 residues. Germline V lookup: CDR1 SGHRS, CDR2 YFSETQ. PCR was performed using 60 Vbeta and 13 Jbeta primers. The method was immunoSEQ multiplex PCR; TCRdb's version includes in-frame clones alone and lacks a portion of them. This repertoire shows roughly 160,000 clones, roughly 80% found once; its top ten account for approximately 2.4%. The chain links TRBV5-1 to TRBJ2-3, with 7 bases lining up with TRBD2. The receptor comes from a male donor in good health and CMV-seronegative. Sequencing input: PBMCs. CDR3 nucleotide sequence: TGCGCCAGCAGCTTGGTTGTGGCGGGAGCTTCAGATACGCAGTATTTT. This encodes CASSLVVAGASDTQYF.